Given below is one T cell receptor beta chain in context. The assay was immunoSEQ multiplex PCR, and TCRdb's table has in-frame clones only and misses some. The sample yields some 240,000 clones, under 80% seen once. This entry comes from a study of shared clonotypes between healthy human individuals. The donors, all of them Caucasian adults, lived in Nashville, Tennessee. This clonotype was sampled from a man aged 25 to 40 in good health. The specimen was memory CD4+ T cells sorted from blood. Stated subset: CD45RA-negative fraction.

CDR3 loop: CASNKETQYF. CDR3 coding DNA: TGTGCCAGTAACAAAGAGACCCAGTACTTC. J is TRBJ2-5 and V is TRBV27; D unresolved. From germline, CDR1 is MNHEY and CDR2 SMNVEV (reference sequence). CDR3 length equals 10 residues. V was trimmed by 9 bases and J by 3 bases, leaving 5 bases between them.